The rows below give T cell receptor beta chains drawn from one sample of a study of beta chain features in type 1 diabetes. TCRdb's copy holds only in-frame clones and misses some; the assay was immunoSEQ multiplex PCR. This table holds about 130,000 clones, 9% found once. The sample consisted of central memory CD4+ T cells from blood. The receptors stem from a man aged 30-40 years with type 1 diabetes. Each CDR3 is given with its conserved first and last residue. The D gene is left open where the match is weak. For some rows the clone size is stated as once, few or many, or as a class when expanded; others skip it.

D,size,length,J,V,CDR3,DNA
-,few,16,TRBJ2-6,TRBV10-3,CASGTEERTGANVLTF,TGTGCCAGCGGCACGGAGGAGCGGACTGGGGCCAACGTCCTGACTTTC
TRBD1,-,14,TRBJ1-2,TRBV30,CAWSTGQGDYGYTF,TGTGCCTGGAGTACTGGACAGGGAGACTATGGCTACACCTTC
TRBD2,-,14,TRBJ2-7,TRBV2,CASSPQRGLYEQYF,TGTGCCAGCAGTCCTCAGCGGGGCCTCTACGAGCAGTACTTC
-,few,16,TRBJ2-2,TRBV4-3,CASSSALTVGPGELFF,TGCGCCAGCAGCTCCGCGCTAACGGTGGGGCCCGGGGAGCTGTTTTTT
-,-,13,TRBJ1-1,TRBV6-6,CASRSQANTEAFF,TGTGCCAGCAGATCCCAGGCTAACACTGAAGCTTTCTTT
-,-,15,TRBJ1-6,TRBV6-4,CASSEYSNYNSPLHF,TGTGCCAGCAGTGAATACAGCAATTATAATTCACCCCTCCACTTT
-,many,16,TRBJ2-1,TRBV29-1,CSVDSPREGSYNEQFF,TGCAGCGTTGACTCCCCCCGAGAGGGCTCCTACAATGAGCAGTTCTTC
TRBD1,-,15,TRBJ1-5,TRBV5-1,CASSPGTGGYQPQHF,TGCGCCAGCAGCCCCGGGACAGGGGGCTATCAGCCCCAGCATTTT
TRBD1,few,15,TRBJ1-6,TRBV14,CASSQVGTESSPLHF,TGTGCCAGCAGCCAAGTGGGGACAGAGAGTTCACCCCTCCACTTT
TRBD2,-,16,TRBJ2-3,TRBV2,CASSSFAGGPTDTQYF,TGTGCCAGCTCTTCCTTTGCGGGGGGCCCCACAGATACGCAGTATTTT
-,-,12,TRBJ2-1,TRBV11-2,CASSETKRKQFF,TGTGCCAGCAGCGAAACGAAGAGGAAACAGTTCTTC
TRBD2,few,15,TRBJ2-5,TRBV7-3,CASSFQRGGWETQYF,TGTGCCAGCAGCTTCCAGCGGGGGGGATGGGAGACCCAGTACTTC
-,few,14,TRBJ2-6,TRBV6-1,CASSAGSGANVLTF,TGTGCCAGCAGTGCGGGCTCTGGGGCCAACGTCCTGACTTTC
-,-,11,TRBJ2-1,TRBV29-1,CSVHRGGEQFF,TGCAGCGTGCACAGGGGGGGTGAGCAGTTCTTC
TRBD2,-,16,TRBJ2-3,TRBV5-1,CASSLLTSGATDTQYF,TGCGCCAGCAGCTTGCTGACTAGCGGGGCCACAGATACGCAGTATTTT
-,-,12,TRBJ1-6,TRBV18,CASTRGISPLHF,TGTGCCAGCACCCGCGGGATTTCACCCCTCCACTTT
-,once,14,TRBJ2-5,TRBV28,CATNRQGSLETQYF,TGTGCCACCAACCGCCAGGGTTCCTTAGAGACCCAGTACTTC
-,-,14,TRBJ1-1,TRBV5-6,CASSLGRFSSEAFF,TGTGCCAGCAGCTTGGGGCGGTTTTCGTCTGAAGCTTTCTTT
TRBD2,-,14,TRBJ2-3,TRBV2,CASQREASTDTQYF,TGTGCCAGTCAGCGGGAGGCTAGCACAGATACGCAGTATTTT
-,-,13,TRBJ2-7,TRBV5-1,CASGPGQGDEQYF,TGCGCCAGCGGACCCGGACAAGGAGACGAGCAGTACTTC
TRBD2,-,14,TRBJ2-1,TRBV7-2,CASSFLWAGGEQFF,TGTGCCAGCAGCTTCCTATGGGCGGGGGGTGAGCAGTTCTTC
-,few,13,TRBJ1-1,TRBV7-2,CASSLWANTEAFF,TGTGCCAGCAGCTTATGGGCTAACACTGAAGCTTTCTTT
TRBD1,-,12,TRBJ1-1,TRBV9,CASPGGHTEAFF,TGTGCCTCCCCAGGGGGTCACACTGAAGCTTTCTTT
TRBD1,few,14,TRBJ1-1,TRBV2,CASSDRTGKTEAFF,TGTGCCAGCAGTGATCGGACAGGGAAGACTGAAGCTTTCTTT
-,few,12,TRBJ2-7,TRBV30,CAWSDSRYEQYF,TGTGCCTGGAGTGACAGTCGGTACGAGCAGTACTTC
TRBD2,-,15,TRBJ2-7,TRBV5-1,CASSLELAGAYEQYF,TGCGCCAGCAGCTTGGAATTAGCGGGAGCCTACGAGCAGTACTTC
-,few,15,TRBJ1-1,TRBV9,CASSPSLGRGTEAFF,TGTGCCAGCAGCCCCAGCTTGGGGAGAGGCACTGAAGCTTTCTTT
-,-,13,TRBJ1-5,TRBV4-2,CASSQDLNQPQHF,TGTGCCAGCAGCCAAGATCTGAATCAGCCCCAGCATTTT
-,-,18,TRBJ2-3,TRBV28,CASTLSFPSGGRTDTQYF,TGTGCCAGCACCCTCTCCTTCCCTTCGGGGGGCCGCACAGATACGCAGTATTTT
-,-,15,TRBJ1-2,TRBV9,CASSPAGGDAYGYTF,TGTGCCAGCAGCCCCGCTGGGGGGGATGCCTATGGCTACACCTTC
-,few,14,TRBJ1-1,TRBV28,CASSFLQGGSEAFF,TGTGCCAGCAGTTTTCTCCAGGGAGGATCGGAAGCTTTCTTT
-,-,12,TRBJ1-2,TRBV28,CASSLEDYGYTF,TGTGCCAGCAGTTTGGAGGACTATGGCTACACCTTC
-,-,14,TRBJ2-7,TRBV29-1,CSASAVDFLGEQYF,TGCAGCGCTTCAGCCGTGGACTTCCTTGGCGAGCAGTACTTC
TRBD2,-,13,TRBJ2-3,TRBV6-1,CASTTGGGDTQYF,TGTGCCAGCACGACGGGGGGGGGAGATACGCAGTATTTT
-,-,15,TRBJ1-6,TRBV7-9,CASSFSAGGDSPLHF,TGTGCCAGCAGCTTCTCAGCCGGGGGGGATTCACCCCTCCACTTT
-,few,15,TRBJ1-1,TRBV4-2,CASSQGQGMNTEAFF,TGTGCCAGCAGCCAAGGTCAGGGGATGAACACTGAAGCTTTCTTT
TRBD2,-,13,TRBJ2-3,TRBV28,CASSSGATDTQYF,TGTGCCAGCAGCAGCGGGGCGACAGATACGCAGTATTTT
TRBD1,few,13,TRBJ1-6,TRBV30,CAKGGAYNSPLHF,TGTGCCAAAGGGGGCGCCTATAATTCACCCCTCCACTTT
-,once,11,TRBJ1-2,TRBV4-2,CASSQEQGYTF,TGTGCCAGCAGCCAAGAACAAGGCTACACCTTC
TRBD1,-,13,TRBJ1-3,TRBV27,CASGPDRGNTIYF,TGTGCCAGCGGACCGGACAGGGGAAACACCATATATTTT
TRBD1,-,15,TRBJ1-6,TRBV5-1,CASSLAWDSNSPLHF,TGCGCCAGCAGCTTGGCATGGGACAGCAATTCACCCCTCCACTTT
-,many,15,TRBJ2-7,TRBV5-8,CASSLGGTLTYEQYF,TGTGCCAGCAGCCTCGGGGGGACACTCACCTACGAGCAGTACTTC
-,-,14,TRBJ2-5,TRBV27,CASSYRGNQETQYF,TGTGCCAGCAGTTATAGGGGGAACCAAGAGACCCAGTACTTC
-,-,13,TRBJ2-7,TRBV7-9,CASSLDGTYEQYF,TGTGCCAGCAGCTTGGACGGGACCTACGAGCAGTACTTC
TRBD1,-,13,TRBJ2-7,TRBV28,CASQRTGGLEQYF,TGTGCCAGTCAGAGGACAGGGGGCCTCGAGCAGTACTTC
TRBD2,few,15,TRBJ2-2,TRBV4-2,CASSLQRGSTGELFF,TGTGCCAGCAGCCTCCAGCGGGGGTCCACCGGGGAGCTGTTTTTT
TRBD2,few,14,TRBJ2-1,TRBV30,CAWSSGGALNEQFF,TGTGCCTGGTCTAGCGGGGGGGCCCTCAATGAGCAGTTCTTC
-,-,14,TRBJ1-1,TRBV12-5,CASGLAQGRTEAFF,TGTGCTAGTGGTTTAGCGCAGGGAAGGACTGAAGCTTTCTTT
-,few,15,TRBJ1-5,TRBV21-1,CASRGGQGADQPQHF,TGTGCCAGCAGAGGAGGACAGGGAGCGGATCAGCCCCAGCATTTT
-,-,12,TRBJ2-1,TRBV7-2,CASSTRRDEQFF,TGTGCCAGCAGCACCCGCCGGGATGAGCAGTTCTTC
TRBD1,-,13,TRBJ1-1,TRBV29-1,CSAQDRDGTEAFF,TGCAGCGCCCAGGACAGGGATGGCACTGAAGCTTTCTTT